The 24 T cell receptor beta chains in this list originate from one sample, sequenced in a study of shared clonotypes between healthy human individuals. Clones were sequenced by immunoSEQ multiplex PCR, and TCRdb holds only the in-frame ones, with some missing. Here the sample spans around 1.9 million clones, 93% being singletons. Naivety among CD8 cells was defined by CD45RO negativity and positive CCR7 selection, thereby excluding terminally differentiated effector memory CD45RA+ cells. Material for sequencing was naive CD8+ T cells from PBMCs. The receptors were sampled from a man in his late teens or twenties in good health. Some clones in this sample may be carry-over from other donors' samples.

The rearrangement links TRBV13 to TRBJ2-1; 9 positions agree with TRBD2. Germline V gene lookup returns CDR1 PRHDT and CDR2 FYEKMQ (reference sequence). Losses at the gene ends were 4 bases for V and 9 bases for J; bases not matched to a gene: 10. CDR3 length: 15 residues. CDR3 coding DNA: TGTGCCAGCAGCTCGCGGCGGGAGGGAGAAGGTGAGCAGTTCTTC. This gives the protein CASSSRREGEGEQFF. Filled out from reference TRBV13 and TRBJ2-1, the complete variable domain reads AAGVIQSPRHLIKEKRETATLKCYPIPRHDTVYWYQQGPGQDPQFLISFYEKMQSDKGSIPDRFSAQQFSDYHSELNMSSLELGDSALYFCASSSRREGEGEQFFGPGTRLTVL.

The genes are TRBV19 and TRBJ1-1; D gene uncertain. Germline CDR1 and CDR2: LNHDA and SQIVND (reference sequence). The CDR3 runs 15 residues. The V end lost 3 bases, the J end lost 0 bases, and 11 bases lay between the germline ends. The CDR3 DNA reads TGTGCCAGTAGTATCCTGGACGGACTGAACACTGAAGCTTTCTTT. Translated, it gives CASSILDGLNTEAFF.

The V call is TRBV10-1, the J call TRBJ2-1; 9 bases are shared with TRBD1. V shed 2 bases and J 1 base; nucleotides not matched to a gene: 0. The germline CDR1 and CDR2 sequences are WNHNN and SYGVQD (reference sequence). The CDR3 is 15 amino acids. CDR3 bases: TGCGCCAGCAGTGAGGACAGGGGGTCCTACAATGAGCAGTTCTTC. Translating it yields CASSEDRGSYNEQFF.

The V call is TRBV5-1, the J call TRBJ2-7, with a weak D call TRBD1 (5 bases). The CDR3 has 15 amino acids. CDR1 and CDR2 (germline): SGHRS, YFSETQ. V was trimmed by 4 bases and J by 0 bases, leaving 14 bases between them. As DNA, the CDR3 is TGCGCCAGCAGCCTCCTTTGGGGCTACTCCTACGAGCAGTACTTC. Its translation: CASSLLWGYSYEQYF.

This clone was recorded only once. The chain carries TRBV29-1 and TRBJ2-7; 8 positions match TRBD2. Germline values: CDR1 SQVTM, CDR2 ANQGSEA. The CDR3 runs 13 residues. With V trimmed by 5 bases and J by 0 bases, 3 bases remained unmatched. CDR3 sequence (DNA): TGCAGCGTTTATAGCGGGGACTCCTACGAGCAGTACTTC. Protein product: CSVYSGDSYEQYF.

This chain uses TRBV6-6 with TRBJ2-1; D is ambiguous. V lost 5 bases and J 9 bases, leaving 8 bases between the germline ends. Germline CDR1 and CDR2: MNHNY and SVGAGI (reference sequence). The CDR3 extends over 11 amino acids. CDR3 sequence: CASSNGPEQFF. Written as DNA, the CDR3 is TGTGCCAGCAGTAATGGACCTGAGCAGTTCTTC.

The genes are TRBV11-2 and TRBJ2-7; D call uncertain. This CDR3 spans 15 amino acids. The V gene lost 5 bases and the J gene lost 5 bases, with 19 bases spanning the gap. Per the germline V gene, CDR1 is SGHAT and CDR2 is FQNNGV. The CDR3 bases are TGTGCCAGCAGCGCCTCGACTGCCCCGTTGGACGAGCAGTACTTC. Translation: CASSASTAPLDEQYF. Using reference TRBV11-2 and TRBJ2-7 for the parts outside the CDR3, the full variable domain is EAGVAQSPRYKIIEKRQSVAFWCNPISGHATLYWYQQILGQGPKLLIQFQNNGVVDDSQLPKDRFSAERLKGVDSTLKIQPAKLEDSAVYLCASSASTAPLDEQYFGPGTRLTVT.

This rearrangement joins TRBV6-1 to TRBJ2-7, with TRBD2 matching over 8 bases. Trimming at V came to 2 bases and at J to 1 base, leaving 10 bases not matched to a gene. Germline V gene data show CDR1 as MNHNS and CDR2 as SASEGT. There are 17 residues in the CDR3. CDR3 coding DNA: TGTGCCAGCAGTGAAAGAGGGACTAGAGCATTATCCTACGAGCAGTACTTC. Protein product: CASSERGTRALSYEQYF.

This clone showed up many times. The sample carries other DNA sequences with the same CDR3. This chain connects TRBV27 to TRBJ1-5, with a possible D match to TRBD1 (5 bases). The length of the CDR3 is 14 residues. The germline gives CDR1 MNHEY, CDR2 SMNVEV (reference sequence). V gave up 5 bases and J gave up 1 base, with 9 bases separating them. The CDR3 protein is CASSLRDSNQPQHF. In nucleotides, the CDR3 is TGTGCCAGCAGTCTCCGGGACAGCAATCAGCCCCAGCATTTT.

V and J are TRBV27 and TRBJ1-3; D not certain. Germline values: CDR1 MNHEY, CDR2 SMNVEV (reference sequence). V dropped 4 bases and J dropped 1 base, with 14 bases sitting between them. The CDR3 sequence is 16 residues long. For the CDR3, the DNA is TGTGCCAGCAGTTCGGGCGGATGGGCGTCTGGAAACACCATATATTTT. Protein product: CASSSGGWASGNTIYF.

V and J are TRBV28 and TRBJ1-4; TRBD1 matches at 10 bases. The length of the CDR3 is 14 residues. The trim removed 8 bases at V and 5 bases at J, leaving 5 bases unmatched. Germline V gives CDR1 MDHEN, CDR2 SYDVKM. The CDR3 nucleotides are TGTGCCAGCGTTCTGGACAGGGGGAATGAAAAACTGTTTTTT. Its translation is CASVLDRGNEKLFF.

V usage is TRBV6-5 and J usage is TRBJ2-6; unclear D gene. Germline V gene lookup returns CDR1 MNHEY and CDR2 SVGAGI. V was cut by 2 bases and J by 2 bases, with 4 bases left in between. This CDR3 spans 14 amino acids. CDR3 region: CASSYGTGANVLTF. Here the CDR3 DNA reads TGTGCCAGCAGTTACGGTACTGGGGCCAACGTCCTGACTTTC.

This sequence joins TRBV7-9 and TRBJ1-1; D perhaps matches TRBD1 (6 bases). This CDR3 comprises 14 residues. V was cut by 4 bases and J by 10 bases, with 19 bases left in between. Looked up from germline, CDR1 is SEHNR and CDR2 is FQNEAQ (reference sequence). Written as DNA, the CDR3 is TGTGCCAGCAGCTCAAACGGGGGGCACGTCGGAGCTTTCTTT. This encodes CASSSNGGHVGAFF. The whole variable domain, filled in from reference TRBV7-9 and TRBJ1-1, reads DTGVSQNPRHKITKRGQNVTFRCDPISEHNRLYWYRQTLGQGPEFLTYFQNEAQLEKSRLLSDRFSAERPKGSFSTLEIQRTEQGDSAMYLCASSSNGGHVGAFFGQGTRLTVV.

This clone was observed once. Additional DNA sequences in this sample encode the identical CDR3. The chain is built from TRBV27 and TRBJ2-7; D gene unclear. The CDR3 sequence is 11 residues long. CDR1 and CDR2 from the germline V gene are MNHEY and SMNVEV (reference sequence). The V end lost 11 bases, the J end lost 7 bases, and 15 bases lay between the germline ends. The CDR3 bases are TGTGCCTCCTCCCCGGGTGGTGAGCAGTACTTC. This codes for CASSPGGEQYF.

Remarks on this clone: The same CDR3 also results from other DNA sequences found in this sample. V is TRBV28 and J is TRBJ2-3; D not resolved. The ends were cut back, 3 bases at V and 0 bases at J, with 7 bases in the middle. The V gene's germline CDR1 is MDHEN and CDR2 SYDVKM. This CDR3 contains 14 residues. The CDR3 protein is CASSLGYSTDTQYF. The DNA for the CDR3 is TGTGCCAGCAGTTTGGGCTACAGCACAGATACGCAGTATTTT. Full variable domain (outside the CDR3, taken from reference TRBV28 and TRBJ2-3): DVKVTQSSRYLVKRTGEKVFLECVQDMDHENMFWYRQDPGLGLRLIYFSYDVKMKEKGDIPEGYSVSREKKERFSLILESASTNQTSMYLCASSLGYSTDTQYFGPGTRLTVL.

This chain uses TRBV9 with TRBJ2-1; D is unresolved. Germline CDR1 is SGDLS and CDR2 is YYNGEE. Between the trimmed V and J ends, which lost 0 bases and 8 bases, there was a span of 12 bases. This CDR3 has 14 residues. The CDR3 bases are TGTGCCAGCAGCGTAGGGGTCGGCTCTGATGAGCAGTTCTTC. This gives the protein CASSVGVGSDEQFF.

The CDR3 region has the DNA TGTGCCAGCAGCCAAACAGGGGGCGAGCAGTACTTC. As protein: CASSQTGGEQYF. V gene TRBV27 combines with J gene TRBJ2-7, with 8 bases lining up with TRBD1. Losses at the gene ends were 6 bases for V and 6 bases for J; bases not matched to a gene: 4. This CDR3 spans 12 amino acids. CDR1 MNHEY and CDR2 SMNVEV come from the germline V gene (reference sequence).

The V gene is TRBV27, the J gene TRBJ1-1; D is possibly TRBD1 (5 bases). With 7 bases removed from V and 5 bases from J, the gap between germline ends came to 8 bases. The germline V gene encodes CDR1 MNHEY and CDR2 SMNVEV (reference sequence). The CDR3 has 11 residues. In nucleotides, the CDR3 is TGTGCCAGCAACCGGGGGACTGAAGCTTTCTTT. It is translated as CASNRGTEAFF.

This chain links TRBV15 with TRBJ1-2, with D perhaps TRBD1 (5 bases). CDR1 and CDR2 (germline): LNHNV, YYDKDF (reference sequence). Trimming removed 1 base at V and 6 bases at J, with 12 bases between. This CDR3 contains 14 residues. The CDR3 coding sequence is TGTGCCACCAGCAGAGGGGGGGAGCTCGATGGCTACACCTTC. Encoded protein: CATSRGGELDGYTF.

V usage is TRBV27 and J usage is TRBJ2-2; 15 nucleotides line up with TRBD2. Trimming cost V 5 bases and J 5 bases; bases outside gene matches: 9. CDR1 and CDR2 from the germline V gene are MNHEY and SMNVEV (reference sequence). The CDR3 length is 18 residues. The CDR3 here is CASSVPGLAGGITGELFF. CDR3 nucleotides: TGTGCCAGCAGTGTCCCGGGACTAGCGGGAGGTATAACCGGGGAGCTGTTTTTT.

The V call is TRBV15, the J call TRBJ1-5; D remains ambiguous. This CDR3 contains 13 residues. The germline V gene has CDR1 LNHNV and CDR2 YYDKDF (reference sequence). Trimming shortened V by 3 bases and J by 11 bases, and 14 bases separated the two germline ends. CDR3 in amino acids: CATSRAAGRAQHF. CDR3 sequence (DNA): TGTGCCACCAGCAGGGCGGCGGGAAGGGCCCAGCATTTT.

Notes on this clone: This sample also contains other DNA sequences that code for the same CDR3. The chain links TRBV11-2 to TRBJ2-7; 10 bases line up with TRBD2. The germline gives CDR1 SGHAT, CDR2 FQNNGV. The CDR3 covers 15 residues. J was trimmed by 3 bases and V by 2 bases; bases with no gene match: 4. CDR3 in amino acids: CASSLSASGSYEQYF. CDR3 DNA: TGTGCCAGCAGCTTATCGGCTAGCGGGAGCTACGAGCAGTACTTC. Drawing the rest from reference TRBV11-2 and TRBJ2-7, the complete variable domain is EAGVAQSPRYKIIEKRQSVAFWCNPISGHATLYWYQQILGQGPKLLIQFQNNGVVDDSQLPKDRFSAERLKGVDSTLKIQPAKLEDSAVYLCASSLSASGSYEQYFGPGTRLTVT.

The rearrangement joins TRBV19 to TRBJ2-3; possibly TRBD2 for D (6 bases). The V end lost 8 bases, the J end lost 8 bases, and 23 bases lay between the germline ends. Germline V gene sequence: CDR1 LNHDA, CDR2 SQIVND (reference sequence). This CDR3 contains 15 residues. The CDR3 DNA reads TGTGCCAGTGGCCGGGTTAGCGGCCAAATTGGTACGCAGTATTTT. Its protein is CASGRVSGQIGTQYF. The variable domain in full, completed from reference TRBV19 and TRBJ2-3, reads DGGITQSPKYLFRKEGQNVTLSCEQNLNHDAMYWYRQDPGQGLRLIYYSQIVNDFQKGDIAEGYSVSREKKESFPLTVTSAQKNPTAFYLCASGRVSGQIGTQYFGPGTRLTVL.

The chain couples TRBV11-2 to TRBJ2-3, with 9 nucleotides matching TRBD2. The CDR3 spans 15 residues. Trimming at V came to 5 bases and at J to 3 bases, leaving 6 bases not matched to a gene. Germline CDR1 SGHAT, CDR2 FQNNGV. The CDR3 DNA reads TGTGCCAGCAGCAGACGACTAGCGGTGACAGATACGCAGTATTTT. Its translation: CASSRRLAVTDTQYF.